The rows below give T cell receptor beta chains drawn from one sample of a study of breast tumors, draining lymph nodes, adjacent tissues. TCRdb itself ran the multiplex PCR reads through MiXCR, one entry per CDR3 protein. This table has about 180,000 distinct CDR3 sequences, around 35% appearing once. Sequencing input: axillary lymph node tissue. The receptors come from a female donor with breast cancer. Some clones in this sample may be carry-over from other donors' samples. Both conserved end residues are part of each CDR3. The D gene is left open where the match is weak. Clone size, where shown, is once, few, many, or a class for clones that have expanded.

d_call: NA; v_call: TRBV10-3; clone_size: many; j_call: TRBJ2-7; cdr3_nt: TGTGCCATCAGTGAGAAGCTCTACGAGCAGTACTTC; cdr3_aa: CAISEKLYEQYF
d_call: NA; v_call: TRBV10-3; clone_size: once; j_call: TRBJ2-5; cdr3_nt: TGTGCCATCAGCGAGCCGGGACAAGAGACCCAGTACTTC; cdr3_aa: CAISEPGQETQYF
d_call: NA; v_call: TRBV20-1; clone_size: many; j_call: TRBJ1-2; cdr3_nt: TGCAGTGCTAGAGAGGGTTGGGGGGGTAAGGGCAACTATGGCTACACCTTC; cdr3_aa: CSAREGWGGKGNYGYTF
d_call: NA; v_call: TRBV3-1; clone_size: many; j_call: TRBJ1-5; cdr3_nt: TGTGCCAGCAGCCAAGATAGCGGGGGCAAGCCCCAGCATTTT; cdr3_aa: CASSQDSGGKPQHF
d_call: TRBD1; v_call: TRBV10-1; clone_size: NA; j_call: TRBJ2-5; cdr3_nt: TGCGCCAGCAGTGGATCCGGGACAGGGAACAGGGAGACCCAGTACTTC; cdr3_aa: CASSGSGTGNRETQYF
d_call: NA; v_call: TRBV6-5; clone_size: NA; j_call: TRBJ1-2; cdr3_nt: TGTGCCAGCAGCTCCACTCTTACAGATGGCTACACCTTC; cdr3_aa: CASSSTLTDGYTF
d_call: NA; v_call: TRBV29-1; clone_size: many; j_call: TRBJ1-3; cdr3_nt: TGCAGCGCTAACAGCGACTCTGGAAACACCATATATTTT; cdr3_aa: CSANSDSGNTIYF
d_call: NA; v_call: TRBV6-5; clone_size: few; j_call: TRBJ1-2; cdr3_nt: TGTGCCAGCAGTACCACGGCCAGGGGCTATGGCTACACCTTC; cdr3_aa: CASSTTARGYGYTF
d_call: TRBD2; v_call: TRBV7-2; clone_size: many; j_call: TRBJ2-7; cdr3_nt: TGTGCCAGCAAATTAGCGGGAGGGTCCTACGAGCAGTACTTC; cdr3_aa: CASKLAGGSYEQYF
d_call: NA; v_call: TRBV28; clone_size: NA; j_call: TRBJ1-5; cdr3_nt: TGTGCCAGCAGTTTAGGACCCTCGTACGAGCCCCAGCATTTT; cdr3_aa: CASSLGPSYEPQHF
d_call: NA; v_call: TRBV6-6; clone_size: NA; j_call: TRBJ2-3; cdr3_nt: TGTGCCAGCAGAGTACAGGATACGCAGTATTTT; cdr3_aa: CASRVQDTQYF
d_call: NA; v_call: TRBV9; clone_size: few; j_call: TRBJ1-1; cdr3_nt: TGTGCCAGCAGCCCTTTGGGGGGAAATGAAGCTTTCTTT; cdr3_aa: CASSPLGGNEAFF
d_call: NA; v_call: TRBV28; clone_size: NA; j_call: TRBJ1-2; cdr3_nt: TGTGCCAGCAGCAAAATCGGGAACGGCTATGGCTACACCTTC; cdr3_aa: CASSKIGNGYGYTF
d_call: NA; v_call: TRBV24-1; clone_size: many; j_call: TRBJ2-3; cdr3_nt: TGTGCCACAGGCCGCACCAACACAGATACGCAGTATTTT; cdr3_aa: CATGRTNTDTQYF
d_call: NA; v_call: TRBV2; clone_size: NA; j_call: TRBJ1-6; cdr3_nt: TGTGCCAGCAGACCGAGGGGCGCCTACAATTCACCCCTCCACTTT; cdr3_aa: CASRPRGAYNSPLHF
d_call: NA; v_call: TRBV12-3/TRBV12-4; clone_size: NA; j_call: TRBJ1-5; cdr3_nt: TGTGCCAGCAGCCTAGTGGGGGAGACCCAGCATTTT; cdr3_aa: CASSLVGETQHF
d_call: NA; v_call: TRBV5-1; clone_size: NA; j_call: TRBJ1-1; cdr3_nt: TGCGCCAGCAGCTTGGATGGTTCGGGGGCCGCAAACACTGAAGCTTTCTTT; cdr3_aa: CASSLDGSGAANTEAFF
d_call: NA; v_call: TRBV7-9; clone_size: many; j_call: TRBJ2-5; cdr3_nt: TGTGCCAGCAGCTTAGGTCTGGGGCTGGAGGAGACCCAGTACTTC; cdr3_aa: CASSLGLGLEETQYF
d_call: NA; v_call: TRBV4-3; clone_size: NA; j_call: TRBJ1-2; cdr3_nt: TGCGCCAGCAGCCAATTGAGGGCAGGGCTCGCTGGAAACACCTTC; cdr3_aa: CASSQLRAGLAGNTF
d_call: NA; v_call: TRBV6-4; clone_size: NA; j_call: TRBJ2-1; cdr3_nt: TGTGCCAGCAGTCACTCCCGTCAGAACTCCGATGAGCAGTTCTTC; cdr3_aa: CASSHSRQNSDEQFF
d_call: TRBD1; v_call: TRBV15; clone_size: many; j_call: TRBJ1-6; cdr3_nt: TGTGCCACCAGCAGGGGCCGGGACAGGGTTTCACCCCTCCACTTT; cdr3_aa: CATSRGRDRVSPLHF
d_call: TRBD2; v_call: TRBV20-1; clone_size: many; j_call: TRBJ2-1; cdr3_nt: TGCAGTGCTAGAGATCTTAGGACTAGCGGGGGTAGCTCCTACAATGAGCAGTTCTTC; cdr3_aa: CSARDLRTSGGSSYNEQFF
d_call: NA; v_call: TRBV20-1; clone_size: many; j_call: TRBJ2-7; cdr3_nt: TGCAGTGCTAGAGAGAGTTTCTACGAGCAGTACTTC; cdr3_aa: CSARESFYEQYF
d_call: NA; v_call: TRBV7-3; clone_size: NA; j_call: TRBJ2-1; cdr3_nt: TGTGCCAGCAGCCAAGTCGGGAGCTCCTACAATGGGCAGTTCTTC; cdr3_aa: CASSQVGSSYNGQFF
d_call: NA; v_call: TRBV10-2; clone_size: many; j_call: TRBJ2-5; cdr3_nt: TGCGCCAGCAGTGGACAGTGGGGGGAGACCCAGTACTTC; cdr3_aa: CASSGQWGETQYF
d_call: NA; v_call: TRBV10-3; clone_size: once; j_call: TRBJ1-3; cdr3_nt: TGTGCCATCAGTGAATTCATGGGGAGCGGAAACACCATATATTTT; cdr3_aa: CAISEFMGSGNTIYF
d_call: TRBD1; v_call: TRBV20-1; clone_size: many; j_call: TRBJ1-2; cdr3_nt: TGCAGTGCTAGGCGACAGGGCGGTGGCTACACCTTC; cdr3_aa: CSARRQGGGYTF
d_call: NA; v_call: TRBV12-3/TRBV12-4; clone_size: many; j_call: TRBJ1-2; cdr3_nt: TGTGCCAGCAGTTGGGGGGACCTACTCGTGGACTATGGCTACACCTTC; cdr3_aa: CASSWGDLLVDYGYTF
d_call: TRBD2; v_call: TRBV2; clone_size: NA; j_call: TRBJ2-7; cdr3_nt: TGTGCCAGCAGTTTTGGGACTAGCTCCGAGCAGTACTTC; cdr3_aa: CASSFGTSSEQYF
d_call: TRBD1; v_call: TRBV9; clone_size: NA; j_call: TRBJ1-4; cdr3_nt: TGTGCCAGCAGCGGGACAGGGGGCGAAGGAAAACTGTTTTTT; cdr3_aa: CASSGTGGEGKLFF
d_call: TRBD2; v_call: TRBV27; clone_size: many; j_call: TRBJ2-3; cdr3_nt: TGTGCCAGCGGCCTGGGACTAGCGGGTCAAGATACGCAGTATTTT; cdr3_aa: CASGLGLAGQDTQYF
d_call: NA; v_call: TRBV7-9; clone_size: many; j_call: TRBJ1-3; cdr3_nt: TGTGCCAGCATCGGGCCTCTCGGGGCAGGAGATGGAAACACCATATATTTT; cdr3_aa: CASIGPLGAGDGNTIYF
d_call: NA; v_call: TRBV27; clone_size: many; j_call: TRBJ1-2; cdr3_nt: TGTGCCAGCGGCCGGGGCGTGGGTACCTATGGCTACACCTTC; cdr3_aa: CASGRGVGTYGYTF
d_call: TRBD2; v_call: TRBV4-1; clone_size: many; j_call: TRBJ2-7; cdr3_nt: TGCGCCAGCAGCCAGGGACTAGCACTCGGCGAGCAGTACTTC; cdr3_aa: CASSQGLALGEQYF
d_call: NA; v_call: TRBV5-6; clone_size: many; j_call: TRBJ2-1; cdr3_nt: TGTGCCAGCAGCTGGGGACTCCGCAATGAGCAGTTCTTC; cdr3_aa: CASSWGLRNEQFF
d_call: NA; v_call: TRBV12-3/TRBV12-4; clone_size: many; j_call: TRBJ2-1; cdr3_nt: TGTGCCAGCAGTTCGAGCGGCTCCTACAATGAGCAGTTCTTC; cdr3_aa: CASSSSGSYNEQFF
d_call: TRBD1; v_call: TRBV30; clone_size: many; j_call: TRBJ1-5; cdr3_nt: TGTGCCTGGAGTCGAACAGGGGATCAGCCCCAGCATTTT; cdr3_aa: CAWSRTGDQPQHF
d_call: TRBD1; v_call: TRBV4-1; clone_size: few; j_call: TRBJ2-3; cdr3_nt: TGCGCCAGCAGCCAAGTGAAGGACAGGGAAGGCACAGATACGCAGTATTTT; cdr3_aa: CASSQVKDREGTDTQYF
d_call: NA; v_call: TRBV20-1; clone_size: few; j_call: TRBJ1-1; cdr3_nt: TGCAGTGCTTTCCGGGCCCTGCGGGACACTGAAGCTTTCTTT; cdr3_aa: CSAFRALRDTEAFF
d_call: NA; v_call: TRBV27; clone_size: many; j_call: TRBJ2-7; cdr3_nt: TGTGCCAGCAGCGAGGGGAGCGGCGTATACTACGAGCAGTACTTC; cdr3_aa: CASSEGSGVYYEQYF
d_call: TRBD1; v_call: TRBV19; clone_size: once; j_call: TRBJ1-6; cdr3_nt: TGTGCCAGTTCCTTGGCAGGGGGCACCCAACATAATTCACCCCTCCACTTT; cdr3_aa: CASSLAGGTQHNSPLHF
d_call: TRBD2; v_call: TRBV4-2; clone_size: once; j_call: TRBJ2-7; cdr3_nt: TGTGCCAGCAGCCACGTTGGAAGGATTGGGCTAGCGGGAGGGTTAAGCTCCTACGAGCAGTACTTC; cdr3_aa: CASSHVGRIGLAGGLSSYEQYF
d_call: TRBD1; v_call: TRBV10-1; clone_size: many; j_call: TRBJ2-1; cdr3_nt: TGCGCCAGCGGAGCGGGACAGGGGTTCAGCGAGCAGTTCTTC; cdr3_aa: CASGAGQGFSEQFF
d_call: NA; v_call: TRBV6-1; clone_size: once; j_call: TRBJ2-7; cdr3_nt: TGTGCCAGCGTCGCCTGGGGAACCTACGAGCAGTACTTC; cdr3_aa: CASVAWGTYEQYF
d_call: NA; v_call: TRBV29-1; clone_size: NA; j_call: TRBJ2-7; cdr3_nt: TGCAGCGTTGGGACAGTTGCCTACGAGCGGTGCTTC; cdr3_aa: CSVGTVAYERCF
d_call: NA; v_call: TRBV19; clone_size: many; j_call: TRBJ1-2; cdr3_nt: TGTGCCAGTAGTGCGCGGACGCGGAACTATGGCTACACCTTC; cdr3_aa: CASSARTRNYGYTF
d_call: NA; v_call: TRBV11-2; clone_size: many; j_call: TRBJ2-2; cdr3_nt: TGTGCCAGCAGGCGGGGACTTTATACCGGGGAGCTGTTTTTT; cdr3_aa: CASRRGLYTGELFF
d_call: NA; v_call: TRBV6-5; clone_size: many; j_call: TRBJ2-3; cdr3_nt: TGTGCCAGCAGTTACTCGATCGTCACCACAGATACGCAGTATTTT; cdr3_aa: CASSYSIVTTDTQYF
d_call: NA; v_call: TRBV18; clone_size: many; j_call: TRBJ1-5; cdr3_nt: TGTGCCAGCTCACCGCAAGTCAGACAGCCCCAGCATTTT; cdr3_aa: CASSPQVRQPQHF
d_call: NA; v_call: TRBV24-1; clone_size: few; j_call: TRBJ1-4; cdr3_nt: TGTGCCAACAGTGCCGGGACCTTTGCAAGACTGTTTTTT; cdr3_aa: CANSAGTFARLFF
d_call: TRBD1; v_call: TRBV7-9; clone_size: many; j_call: TRBJ2-7; cdr3_nt: TGTGCCAGCAGCTTATCAGGGGGCTTCCCGGGGGAGCAGTACTTC; cdr3_aa: CASSLSGGFPGEQYF
d_call: NA; v_call: TRBV28; clone_size: many; j_call: TRBJ1-5; cdr3_nt: TGTGCCAGCAGTTTACGGGCTCTAAGCAATCAGCCCCAGCATTTT; cdr3_aa: CASSLRALSNQPQHF
d_call: NA; v_call: TRBV15; clone_size: many; j_call: TRBJ1-4; cdr3_nt: TGTGCCACCAGCAGAGGACAGGTCTCAACTAATGAAAAACTGTTTTTT; cdr3_aa: CATSRGQVSTNEKLFF
d_call: NA; v_call: TRBV11-2; clone_size: many; j_call: TRBJ2-5; cdr3_nt: TGTGCCAGCAGCAGACAGGTACAAGAGACCCAGTACTTC; cdr3_aa: CASSRQVQETQYF
d_call: TRBD1; v_call: TRBV4-1; clone_size: many; j_call: TRBJ2-1; cdr3_nt: TGCGCCAGCAGCCAAGACAGGGACAGGATCTACAATGAGCAGTTCTTC; cdr3_aa: CASSQDRDRIYNEQFF
d_call: NA; v_call: TRBV10-1; clone_size: NA; j_call: TRBJ2-3; cdr3_nt: TGCGCCTGCAGTGCCAGGACATTCGAGGACATGGATACGCAGTATTTT; cdr3_aa: CACSARTFEDMDTQYF
d_call: TRBD2; v_call: TRBV4-3; clone_size: many; j_call: TRBJ2-2; cdr3_nt: TGCGCCAGCAGCCAAGGACTAGCAGCCAACACCGGGGAGCTGTTTTTT; cdr3_aa: CASSQGLAANTGELFF
d_call: TRBD2; v_call: TRBV7-7; clone_size: NA; j_call: TRBJ2-5; cdr3_nt: TGTGCTAGCAGCTTAGGCCTACCCGGACGGGGAGGGGAGCCCCAGTACTTC; cdr3_aa: CASSLGLPGRGGEPQYF
d_call: NA; v_call: TRBV10-1; clone_size: many; j_call: TRBJ1-1; cdr3_nt: TGCGCCAGCAGTCCGACAGGAAGGGGGACTGAAGCTTTCTTT; cdr3_aa: CASSPTGRGTEAFF